Presented here are 4 T cell receptor beta chains from one specimen sequenced in a study of shared clonotypes between healthy human individuals. The method was immunoSEQ multiplex PCR; TCRdb's version includes in-frame clones alone and lacks a portion of them. Among approximately 700,000 clones, 73% were seen once, and the ten largest hold around 1.7%. The sample taken for sequencing was memory CD4+ T cells sorted from blood. Sample subset: CD45RA-negative fraction. The receptors derive from a woman aged 30 to 39 in good health.

This chain uses TRBV28 with TRBJ1-1; D is uncertain. The ends were cut back, 9 bases at V and 1 base at J, with 12 bases in the middle. The CDR3 has 13 residues. The germline CDR1 and CDR2 sequences are MDHEN and SYDVKM. The CDR3 region is CASGGYTNTEAFF. The CDR3 bases are TGTGCCAGTGGAGGGTATACGAACACTGAAGCTTTCTTT.

This clone was observed a few times. The V call is TRBV27, the J call TRBJ1-5; 7 bases agree with TRBD1. The CDR3 is 15 amino acids. Germline values: CDR1 MNHEY, CDR2 SMNVEV (reference sequence). The V segment lost 6 bases and the J segment 0 bases; nucleotides outside the gene matches: 5. The CDR3 region has the DNA TGTGCCAGCAGCCCGGGACAGCATAGCAATCAGCCCCAGCATTTT. This sequence encodes CASSPGQHSNQPQHF.

This rearrangement joins TRBV7-6 to TRBJ2-7; TRBD2 aligns across 7 bases. CDR3 size: 13 residues. Germline CDR1 SGHVS, CDR2 FNYEAQ. V trimming: 5 bases; J trimming: 2 bases; junction bases outside the gene matches: 3. The CDR3 protein is CASSPRGAYEQYF. CDR3 in DNA: TGTGCCAGCAGCCCCCGGGGGGCCTACGAGCAGTACTTC. The entire variable domain, with the rest obtained from reference TRBV7-6 and TRBJ2-7, is as follows: GAGVSQSPRYKVTKRGQDVALRCDPISGHVSLYWYRQALGQGPEFLTYFNYEAQQDKSGLPNDRFSAERPEGSISTLTIQRTEQRDSAMYRCASSPRGAYEQYFGPGTRLTVT.

The chain employs TRBV7-9 and TRBJ1-3; D is undetermined. This CDR3 has 15 amino acids. Trimming took 1 base from V and 2 from J, leaving 9 bases between them. Germline V gives CDR1 SEHNR, CDR2 FQNEAQ (reference sequence). CDR3 residues: CASSLVGIPGNTIYF. The CDR3 DNA reads as TGTGCCAGCAGCTTAGTAGGGATTCCTGGAAACACCATATATTTT.